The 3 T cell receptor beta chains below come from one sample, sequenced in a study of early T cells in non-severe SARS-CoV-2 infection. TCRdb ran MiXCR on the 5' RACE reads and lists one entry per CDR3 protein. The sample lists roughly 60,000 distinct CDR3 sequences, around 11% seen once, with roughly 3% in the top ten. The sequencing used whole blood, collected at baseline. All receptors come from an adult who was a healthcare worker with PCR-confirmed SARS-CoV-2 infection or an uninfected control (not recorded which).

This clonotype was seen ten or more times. CDR3 in amino acids: CASSQVTGTDTQYF. Here the CDR3 DNA reads TGCGCCAGCAGCCAGGTTACAGGGACAGATACGCAGTATTTT. The chain uses TRBV4-3 and TRBJ2-3; possibly TRBD1 for D (6 bases). Germline values: CDR1 LGHNA, CDR2 YSLEER. The CDR3 consists of 14 residues. V was pared by 3 bases and J by 3 bases, with 10 bases between.

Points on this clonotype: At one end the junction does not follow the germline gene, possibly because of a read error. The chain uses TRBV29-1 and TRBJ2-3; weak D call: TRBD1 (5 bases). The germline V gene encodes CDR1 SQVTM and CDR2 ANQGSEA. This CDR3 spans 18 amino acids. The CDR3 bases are TGCAGCGTCGAAGGGGTTCGACAGACGAGACGGAGAGCAGATACGCAGTATTTT. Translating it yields CSVEGVRQTRRRADTQYF.

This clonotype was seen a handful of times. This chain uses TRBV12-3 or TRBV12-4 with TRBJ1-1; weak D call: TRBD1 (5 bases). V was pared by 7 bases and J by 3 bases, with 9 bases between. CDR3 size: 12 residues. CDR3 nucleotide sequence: TGTGCCAGCACAGTGGGGGACACTGAAGCTTTCTTT. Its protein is CASTVGDTEAFF.